The rows below give T cell receptor beta chains drawn from one sample of a study of radiation and T cells in renal cell carcinoma. Generated by immunoSEQ multiplex PCR, the TCRdb table keeps only in-frame clones and is missing some. Of more than 8,000 clones listed, less than 70% are singletons. Material: tumor tissue, obtained from a patient whose treatment was nephrectomy without radiotherapy. These receptors all come from a man in his fifties or sixties with renal cell carcinoma. Both conserved end residues are trimmed from each CDR3. Size values are once, few and many counts, or a class for expanded clones, and some rows have none.

j_gene: TRBJ1-1
v_gene: TRBV5-1
abundance: NA
CDR3aa: ASSSRAPTTLSNTEAF

j_gene: TRBJ1-2
v_gene: TRBV5-1
abundance: few
CDR3aa: ASSFPVHSYGYT

j_gene: TRBJ1-4
v_gene: TRBV19
abundance: NA
CDR3aa: ATTGSGREKVF

j_gene: TRBJ2-3
v_gene: TRBV5-6
abundance: NA
CDR3aa: ASSLRTSGRTLDTQY

j_gene: TRBJ1-1
v_gene: TRBV6-6
abundance: NA
CDR3aa: ASIGETEAF

j_gene: TRBJ2-5
v_gene: TRBV4-2
abundance: NA
CDR3aa: ASSQGRGAFVETQY

j_gene: TRBJ2-1
v_gene: TRBV19
abundance: once
CDR3aa: ASSIAGAYNEQF

j_gene: TRBJ1-5
v_gene: TRBV10-3
abundance: once
CDR3aa: ASRKKTASSNQPQH

j_gene: TRBJ2-1
v_gene: TRBV9
abundance: NA
CDR3aa: ASSPASGRHNEQF

j_gene: TRBJ1-1
v_gene: TRBV7-9
abundance: NA
CDR3aa: ASSLGAGGRGTEAF

j_gene: TRBJ2-7
v_gene: TRBV6-1
abundance: NA
CDR3aa: ASRGDSGNSYEQY

j_gene: TRBJ1-1
v_gene: TRBV6-4
abundance: few
CDR3aa: ASSVEAGRKAF

j_gene: TRBJ2-1
v_gene: TRBV28
abundance: few
CDR3aa: ASRRLAGGSYNEQF

j_gene: TRBJ2-2
v_gene: TRBV16
abundance: NA
CDR3aa: ASSQFLPNTGELF

j_gene: TRBJ1-5
v_gene: TRBV28
abundance: few
CDR3aa: ASSFPGQGNPPQH

j_gene: TRBJ2-3
v_gene: TRBV30
abundance: NA
CDR3aa: AWSVLAGGTDTQY

j_gene: TRBJ1-5
v_gene: TRBV30
abundance: NA
CDR3aa: AWSTGPGQPQH

j_gene: TRBJ1-1
v_gene: TRBV27
abundance: few
CDR3aa: ASRRGERRSEAF

j_gene: TRBJ1-3
v_gene: TRBV2
abundance: NA
CDR3aa: ASISVGNTIY

j_gene: TRBJ2-1
v_gene: TRBV7-6
abundance: NA
CDR3aa: ASSLAFASSANEQF

j_gene: TRBJ1-1
v_gene: TRBV7-9
abundance: NA
CDR3aa: ASSLRGQLNTEAF

j_gene: TRBJ2-4
v_gene: TRBV10-3
abundance: NA
CDR3aa: AISESNLVAKNIQY

j_gene: TRBJ2-3
v_gene: TRBV19
abundance: NA
CDR3aa: ASSSRRADTQY

j_gene: TRBJ1-1
v_gene: TRBV5-1
abundance: NA
CDR3aa: ASFRTGENTEAF

j_gene: TRBJ1-1
v_gene: TRBV7-2
abundance: NA
CDR3aa: ASSSATWAF

j_gene: TRBJ1-2
v_gene: TRBV30
abundance: few
CDR3aa: AWRSGTSNYGYT

j_gene: TRBJ2-7
v_gene: TRBV6-5
abundance: NA
CDR3aa: ASSYIGGGGYEQY

j_gene: TRBJ1-1
v_gene: TRBV15
abundance: NA
CDR3aa: ATSREGRDEAF

j_gene: TRBJ2-2
v_gene: TRBV27
abundance: NA
CDR3aa: ASRTTGELF

j_gene: TRBJ1-5
v_gene: TRBV19
abundance: NA
CDR3aa: ASRTGDAQPQH

j_gene: TRBJ1-3
v_gene: TRBV28
abundance: NA
CDR3aa: ASHREVGNTIY

j_gene: TRBJ1-3
v_gene: TRBV29-1
abundance: NA
CDR3aa: SVEGFGTGNTIY

j_gene: TRBJ2-6
v_gene: TRBV2
abundance: NA
CDR3aa: ASKLTGGEAGANVLT

j_gene: TRBJ2-7
v_gene: TRBV27
abundance: once
CDR3aa: ASSVTSGLTYEQY

j_gene: TRBJ2-7
v_gene: TRBV28
abundance: few
CDR3aa: ASSSPIAEYYEQY

j_gene: TRBJ1-2
v_gene: TRBV6-6
abundance: NA
CDR3aa: ASSYSRRGGPGGYT

j_gene: TRBJ2-1
v_gene: TRBV19
abundance: NA
CDR3aa: ASSIGGLSSSYNEQF

j_gene: TRBJ2-5
v_gene: TRBV6-6
abundance: NA
CDR3aa: ATSLKETQY

j_gene: TRBJ1-2
v_gene: TRBV7-9
abundance: few
CDR3aa: ASSPTTRYGYT

j_gene: TRBJ2-3
v_gene: TRBV28
abundance: NA
CDR3aa: ASGAGGPSTDTQY

j_gene: TRBJ1-5
v_gene: TRBV7-9
abundance: once
CDR3aa: ASSLGDRGLGQPQH

j_gene: TRBJ1-5
v_gene: TRBV15
abundance: NA
CDR3aa: ATLRDRVGRWPQH

j_gene: TRBJ2-5
v_gene: TRBV18
abundance: NA
CDR3aa: ASSLGGGETQY

j_gene: TRBJ1-1
v_gene: TRBV9
abundance: NA
CDR3aa: ASSVSAWGDNTEAF

j_gene: TRBJ1-2
v_gene: TRBV18
abundance: NA
CDR3aa: ASSPPSPGAAYGYT

j_gene: TRBJ2-7
v_gene: TRBV5-1
abundance: NA
CDR3aa: ASSLGLAGVYEQY

j_gene: TRBJ2-5
v_gene: TRBV5-1
abundance: NA
CDR3aa: ASSLGGLAGVGETQY

j_gene: TRBJ1-1
v_gene: TRBV11-3
abundance: few
CDR3aa: ASSSTGRRAF

j_gene: TRBJ2-1
v_gene: TRBV25-1
abundance: NA
CDR3aa: ASSPSRAGGTSNEQF

j_gene: TRBJ1-4
v_gene: TRBV11-3
abundance: NA
CDR3aa: ASSLSGGPWEKLF

j_gene: TRBJ1-5
v_gene: TRBV28
abundance: NA
CDR3aa: ASSPPIMIQPQH

j_gene: TRBJ1-1
v_gene: TRBV10-1
abundance: few
CDR3aa: ASSGTGGWTEAF

j_gene: TRBJ2-1
v_gene: TRBV10-3
abundance: NA
CDR3aa: AITDSGDEQF

j_gene: TRBJ1-1
v_gene: TRBV6-5
abundance: NA
CDR3aa: ASSRAQNTEAF

j_gene: TRBJ2-2
v_gene: TRBV5-1
abundance: once
CDR3aa: ASSFTGGNTGELF